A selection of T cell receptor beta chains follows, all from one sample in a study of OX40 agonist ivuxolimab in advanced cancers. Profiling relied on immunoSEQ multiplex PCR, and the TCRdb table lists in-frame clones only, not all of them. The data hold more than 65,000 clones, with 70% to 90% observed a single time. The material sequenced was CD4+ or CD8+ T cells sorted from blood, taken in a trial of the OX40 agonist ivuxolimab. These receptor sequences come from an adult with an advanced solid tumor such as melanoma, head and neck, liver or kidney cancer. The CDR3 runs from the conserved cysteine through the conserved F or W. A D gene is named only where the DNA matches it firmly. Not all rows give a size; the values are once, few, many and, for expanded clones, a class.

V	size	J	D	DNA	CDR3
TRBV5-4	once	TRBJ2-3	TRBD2	TGTGCCTGGCGGGAGGGCCGGGGAGATACGCAGTATTTT	CAWREGRGDTQYF
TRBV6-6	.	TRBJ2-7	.	TGTGCCAGCAGTGAGCCGTACGAGCAGTACTTC	CASSEPYEQYF
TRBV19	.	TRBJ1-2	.	TGTGCCAGTAGTATTCTGCAGGGTAGTGGCTACACCTTC	CASSILQGSGYTF
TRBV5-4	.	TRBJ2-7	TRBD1	TGTGCCAGCCAAAGGGACAGGGGGCAATACGAGCAGTACTTC	CASQRDRGQYEQYF
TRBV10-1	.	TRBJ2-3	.	TGCGCCAGCAGTGAGGCCAAGGGGGGCTTTACAGATACGCAGTATTTT	CASSEAKGGFTDTQYF
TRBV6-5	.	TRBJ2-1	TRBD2	TGTGCCAGCAGATTAGCGGGGGCAACCTACAATGAGCAGTTCTTC	CASRLAGATYNEQFF
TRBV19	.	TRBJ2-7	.	TGTGCCAGTAGTACCCCGAGAGGGGCAGGGGTCCACGAGCAGTACTTC	CASSTPRGAGVHEQYF
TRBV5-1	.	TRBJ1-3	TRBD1	TGCGCCAGCAGCTTGGGAGGGGGCTCCTCTGGAAACACCATATATTTT	CASSLGGGSSGNTIYF
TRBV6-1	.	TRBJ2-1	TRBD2	TGTGCCAGCAGTTTACGACTAGCGGGGTACAATGAGCAGTTCTTC	CASSLRLAGYNEQFF
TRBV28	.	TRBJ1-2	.	TGTGCCAGCAGTTCGGGCCGGGGCTATGGCTACACCTTC	CASSSGRGYGYTF
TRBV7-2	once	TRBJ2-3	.	TGTGCCAGCAGCCTAACCTCTAACTCGTACACAGATACGCAGTATTTT	CASSLTSNSYTDTQYF
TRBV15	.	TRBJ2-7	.	TGTGCCACCTCGTTGGGGCCGAGCTCCTACGAGCAGTACTTC	CATSLGPSSYEQYF
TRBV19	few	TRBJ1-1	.	TGTGCCAGTATTCGGCAGGGAGGACCTGAAGCTTTCTTT	CASIRQGGPEAFF
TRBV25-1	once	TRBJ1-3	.	TGTGCCAGCAGGGACTCTGGAAACACCATATATTTT	CASRDSGNTIYF
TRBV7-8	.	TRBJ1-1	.	TGTGCCAGCAGCTTAGGGCCGGGGCCGAACACTGAAGCTTTCTTT	CASSLGPGPNTEAFF
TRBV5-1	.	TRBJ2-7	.	TGCGCCAGCAGCTATGGGGACGGGACCTACGAGCAGTACTTC	CASSYGDGTYEQYF
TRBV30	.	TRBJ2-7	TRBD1	TGTGCCTGGACAGACAGGGGAGTTGCCTACGAGCAGTACTTC	CAWTDRGVAYEQYF
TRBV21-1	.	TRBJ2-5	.	TGTGCCAGCACTGGCTGGGACAGGGAGGTCGAAGAGACCCAGTACTTC	CASTGWDREVEETQYF
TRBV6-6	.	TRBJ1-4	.	TGTGCCTCGGCTTGGGGGGATGAAAAACTGTTTTTT	CASAWGDEKLFF
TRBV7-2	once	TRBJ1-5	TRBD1	TGTGCCAGCAGCGCCGGGACAGGGTCTCAGCCCCAGCATTTT	CASSAGTGSQPQHF
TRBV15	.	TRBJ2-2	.	TGTGCCACCAGCAGAGGGCAGGGGTCGAACACCGGGGAGCTGTTTTTT	CATSRGQGSNTGELFF
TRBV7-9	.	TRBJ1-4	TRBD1	TGTGCCAGCAGCCGAGACAGGGCGGTGGAAAAACTGTTTTTT	CASSRDRAVEKLFF
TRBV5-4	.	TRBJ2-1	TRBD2	TGTGCCAGTCAAATAGCGGGAGGGAACTACAATGAGCAGTTCTTC	CASQIAGGNYNEQFF
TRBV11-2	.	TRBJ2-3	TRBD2	TGTGCCAGCAGTCCTCTAGCGGGGGTTACCACAGATACGCAGTATTTT	CASSPLAGVTTDTQYF
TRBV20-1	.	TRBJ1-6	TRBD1	TGCAGTGCTAGCGGGACAGGGTCTGTCCACTTT	CSASGTGSVHF
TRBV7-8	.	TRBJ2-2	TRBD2	TGTGCCAGCAGCCGAATAGCGGGAGGGACGAACACCGGGGAGCTGTTTTTT	CASSRIAGGTNTGELFF
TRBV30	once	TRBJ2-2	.	TGTGCCTGGAGTCGGGACCGAGCCGGGGAGCTGTTTTTT	CAWSRDRAGELFF
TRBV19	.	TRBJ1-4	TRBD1	TGTGCCAGTAGTCCAGGGGGGGGCCTTGAAAAACTGTTTTTT	CASSPGGGLEKLFF
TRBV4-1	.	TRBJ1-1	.	TGCGCCAGCAGCCAAGATCGGTTCGGGGCCGCGAACACTGAAGCTTTCTTT	CASSQDRFGAANTEAFF
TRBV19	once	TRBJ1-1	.	TGTGCCAGTAGTAATCGGCCCCCCTCGGAGACCACTGAAGCTTTCTTT	CASSNRPPSETTEAFF
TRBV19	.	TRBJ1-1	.	TGTGCCAGTAGTATCAGCTCACGAGACACTGAAGCTTTCTTT	CASSISSRDTEAFF
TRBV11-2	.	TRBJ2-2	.	TGTGCCAGCAGCTACCCACCCGGGACCGCGGACACCGGGGAGCTGTTTTTT	CASSYPPGTADTGELFF
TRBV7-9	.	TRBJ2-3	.	TGTGCCAGCAGCTTAGTATGGGGGTACACTAGCACAGATACGCAGTATTTT	CASSLVWGYTSTDTQYF
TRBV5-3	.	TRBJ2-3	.	TGTGCCGGATGTCGGGGGCGGAGCACAGATACGCAGTATTTT	CAGCRGRSTDTQYF
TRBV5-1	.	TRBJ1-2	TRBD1	TGCGCCAGCAGCCCGGCCGGGACAGGGCGCGGCTACACCTTC	CASSPAGTGRGYTF
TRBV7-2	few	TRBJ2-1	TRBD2	TGTGCCAGCAGCGCCTCGAGCGGGGGGGCCTATGAGCAGTTCTTC	CASSASSGGAYEQFF
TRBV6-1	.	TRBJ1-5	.	TGTGCCAGCAGTGAAAGGGCTGCTGGGCCCCAGCATTTT	CASSERAAGPQHF
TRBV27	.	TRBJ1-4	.	TGTGCCAGCAGTCGGGCCTCAACTAATGAAAAACTGTTTTTT	CASSRASTNEKLFF
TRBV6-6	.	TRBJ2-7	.	TGTGCCAGCCGAACTTCGGGCACGGGTATCTACGAGCAGTACTTC	CASRTSGTGIYEQYF
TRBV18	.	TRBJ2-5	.	TGTGCCAGCTCACCCGCACAGGAAGAGACCCAGTACTTC	CASSPAQEETQYF
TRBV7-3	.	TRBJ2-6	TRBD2	TGTGCCAGCAGCCCCCAGAGCGGGACTGGGGCCAACGTCCTGACTTTC	CASSPQSGTGANVLTF
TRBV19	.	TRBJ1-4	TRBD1	TGTGCCAGTAGTTCCAGGACAGGAGGCGAAAAACTGTTTTTT	CASSSRTGGEKLFF
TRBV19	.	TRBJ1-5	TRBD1	TGTGCCAGTAGTACCGGGACAGTTAGGAGCAATCAGCCCCAGCATTTT	CASSTGTVRSNQPQHF
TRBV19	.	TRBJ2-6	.	TGTGCCAGTAGTATAGTTTCCTCTGGGGCCAACGTCCTGACTTTC	CASSIVSSGANVLTF
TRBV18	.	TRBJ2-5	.	TGTGCCAGCTCGAACCAGGAGGGGAAGGGAACCCAGTACTTC	CASSNQEGKGTQYF
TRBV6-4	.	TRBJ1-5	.	TGTGCCAGCGCTTCAGGGATCAATCAGCCCCAGCATTTT	CASASGINQPQHF
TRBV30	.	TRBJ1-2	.	TGTGCCTGGAGTGTAGGCAGCTTCTATGGCTACACCTTC	CAWSVGSFYGYTF
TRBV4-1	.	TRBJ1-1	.	TGCGCCAGCAGCCAAGAGGCGGCTATGAACACTGAAGCTTTCTTT	CASSQEAAMNTEAFF
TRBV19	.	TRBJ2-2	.	TGTGCCAGTAGTCGGACAGTCGGAGGGACCGGGGAGCTGTTTTTT	CASSRTVGGTGELFF
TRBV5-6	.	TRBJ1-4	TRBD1	TGTGCCAGCAGCCGTATCAGAGGGACAGGGGGCGACGGGAAACTGTTTTTT	CASSRIRGTGGDGKLFF